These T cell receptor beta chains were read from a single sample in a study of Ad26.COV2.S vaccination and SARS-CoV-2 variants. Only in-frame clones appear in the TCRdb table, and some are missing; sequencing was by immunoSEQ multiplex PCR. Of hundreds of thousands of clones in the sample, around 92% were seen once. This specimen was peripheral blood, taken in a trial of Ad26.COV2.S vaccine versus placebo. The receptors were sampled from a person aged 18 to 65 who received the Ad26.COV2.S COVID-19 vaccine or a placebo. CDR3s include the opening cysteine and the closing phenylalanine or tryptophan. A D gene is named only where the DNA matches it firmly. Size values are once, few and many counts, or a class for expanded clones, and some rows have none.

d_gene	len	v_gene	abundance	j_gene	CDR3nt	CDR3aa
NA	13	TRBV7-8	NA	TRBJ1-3	TGTGCCAGCAGAGGATGGCTCTCAAACACCATATATTTT	CASRGWLSNTIYF
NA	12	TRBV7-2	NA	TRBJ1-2	TGTGCCAGCAAAGGGCTGGACTATGGCTACACCTTC	CASKGLDYGYTF
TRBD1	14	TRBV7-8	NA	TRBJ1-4	TGTGCCAGCAGCAGGGACAGGGGTGGTGAAAAACTGTTTTTT	CASSRDRGGEKLFF
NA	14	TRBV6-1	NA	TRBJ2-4	TGTGCCAGCAGTGATAGATTTGCCAAAAACATTCAGTACTTC	CASSDRFAKNIQYF
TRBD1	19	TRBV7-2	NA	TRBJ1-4	TGTGCCAGCAGCTTACGGAGCCGACAGGGAGGGACAACTAATGAAAAACTGTTTTTT	CASSLRSRQGGTTNEKLFF
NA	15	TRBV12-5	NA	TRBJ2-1	TGTGCTAGTGGTTTGGGGGGCGGAAGATACAATGAGCAGTTCTTC	CASGLGGGRYNEQFF
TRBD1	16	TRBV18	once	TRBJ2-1	TGTGCCAGCTCACCCTGGACAGGGGGCACCTACAATGAGCAGTTCTTC	CASSPWTGGTYNEQFF
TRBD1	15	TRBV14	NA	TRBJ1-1	TGTGCCATCTCGCGGACAGGGAAACGTGGTACTGAAGCTTTCTTT	CAISRTGKRGTEAFF
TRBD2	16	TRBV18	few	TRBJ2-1	TGTGCCAGCTCATTATGGACTAGCGGGAGGGACAATGAGCAGTTCTTC	CASSLWTSGRDNEQFF
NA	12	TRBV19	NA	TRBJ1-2	TGTGCCAGTAGTGAGGGGCCTTATGGCTACACCTTC	CASSEGPYGYTF
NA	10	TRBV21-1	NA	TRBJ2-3	TGTGCCAGCGCTAACTTAACAGGGAATTTT	CASANLTGNF
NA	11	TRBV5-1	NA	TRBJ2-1	TGCGCCAGCAGCCGGACGGATGAGCAGTTCTTC	CASSRTDEQFF
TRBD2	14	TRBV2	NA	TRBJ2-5	TGTGCCAGCAGTGGAACTAGCGGGGAAGAGACCCAGTACTTC	CASSGTSGEETQYF
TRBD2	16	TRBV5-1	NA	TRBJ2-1	TGCGCCAGCAGCGAGGGAGCGGGGTCCTCCTACAATGAGCAGTTCTTC	CASSEGAGSSYNEQFF
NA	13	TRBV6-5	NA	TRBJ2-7	TGTGCCAGCAGCTACAGGGACGGCTACGAGCAGTACTTC	CASSYRDGYEQYF
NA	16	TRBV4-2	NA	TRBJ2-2	TGTGCCAGCAGCCAAGTAAAGCCAGTTAACACCGGGGAGCTGTTTTTT	CASSQVKPVNTGELFF
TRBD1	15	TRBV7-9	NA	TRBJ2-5	TGTGCCAGCAGCACTCGTGGACAGGGAGGAGAGACCCAGTACTTC	CASSTRGQGGETQYF
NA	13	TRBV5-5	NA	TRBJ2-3	TGTGCCAGCAGCGCTATCTCGACAGATACGCAGTATTTT	CASSAISTDTQYF
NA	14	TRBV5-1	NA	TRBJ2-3	TGCGCCAGCAGCTTGGGGGAGATCACAGATACGCAGTATTTT	CASSLGEITDTQYF
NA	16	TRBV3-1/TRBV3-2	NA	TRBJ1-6	TGTGCCAGCAAGGGGGACTTGGGAGAAAAGAATTCACCCCTCCACTTT	CASKGDLGEKNSPLHF